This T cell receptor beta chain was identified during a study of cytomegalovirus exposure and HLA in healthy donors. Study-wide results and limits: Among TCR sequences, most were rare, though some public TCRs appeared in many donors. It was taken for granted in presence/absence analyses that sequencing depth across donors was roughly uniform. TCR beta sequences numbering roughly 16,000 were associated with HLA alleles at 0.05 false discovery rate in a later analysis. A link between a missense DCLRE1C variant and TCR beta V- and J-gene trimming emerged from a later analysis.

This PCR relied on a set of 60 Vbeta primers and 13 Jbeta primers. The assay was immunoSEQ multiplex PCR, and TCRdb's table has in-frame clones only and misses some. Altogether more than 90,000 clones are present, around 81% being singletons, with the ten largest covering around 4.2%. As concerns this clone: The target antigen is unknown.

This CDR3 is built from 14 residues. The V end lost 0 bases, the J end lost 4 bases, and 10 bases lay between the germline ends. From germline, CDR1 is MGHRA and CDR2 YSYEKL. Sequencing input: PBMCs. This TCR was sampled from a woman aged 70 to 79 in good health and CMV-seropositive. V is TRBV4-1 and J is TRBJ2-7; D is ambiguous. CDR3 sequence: CASSQDYGRYEQYF. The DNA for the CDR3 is TGCGCCAGCAGCCAAGACTACGGTCGGTACGAGCAGTACTTC.